The entry below describes one TCR beta chain. Which antigen it targets is not known. No qualities accompany the bases; no much larger clone lies one base away. Between the V and J ends, shortened by 2 bases and 4 bases respectively, the junction contains 6 bases. The germline V gene specifies SQVTM as CDR1 and ANQGSEA as CDR2. Reading from cysteine to phenylalanine, the CDR3 counts 11 amino acids. Only CDR3 DNA remains: 33 bases, in frame from the first base. This sample is drawn from a study of blood T cell repertoires in COVID-19 (dated by TCRdb to 2020 to 2021). At the level of the whole study: The collaborator samples originated in the United States, Italy and Spain and spanned the acute and convalescent phases of COVID-19. The prospective study material was composed of cDNA or gDNA derived from T cells, B-cell-depleted T cells, or PBMCs. Deeply sampled blood TCRbeta repertoires from subjects exposed to, actively infected with, or recovered from COVID-19 were included in the dataset. The repertoires were made available in a free public database intended to serve as a resource for research on the immune response to SARS-CoV-2. The samples were drawn from the first 160 participants of the ongoing ImmuneRACE study and from 950 to 1,500 subjects provided by 6 global collaborators. A de-identified subject ID, COVID-19 status, age in years and sex were almost always included in the sample metadata. HLA class I and class II types, where available, came from metadata supplied by the sample provider rather than from assay-based typing. Beyond this particular receptor, the publication reports: Clinical and demographic metadata were provided uncurated, with the amount varying by source and participant.

Each collaborating institution followed its own protocols to collect whole blood in K2EDTA tubes. Collaborator samples were shipped for TCRbeta analysis as frozen whole blood, isolated PBMCs, or DNA extracted from either sample type. The immunoSEQ Assay, a bias-controlled multiplex PCR, was used to amplify TCRbeta CDR3 regions from genomic DNA. As for the authors' bioinformatics: Nucleated cell counts per sample were estimated from amplification of reference gene primers within the assay. To quantify the absolute abundance of each unique TCRbeta CDR3 rearrangement, sequence reads were collapsed and filtered. For each sample, productive Simpson clonality was calculated as the square root of Simpson's diversity index across productive rearrangements. Sourced from immuneACCESS, this table was stored by TCRdb with only in-frame sequences that have V and J called. A share of the clones is absent; for the studies checked, an unresolved V gene accounts for under half, and the remainder has no known explanation. The D gene and trimming were derived from the DNA, and the V and J assignments and clone size from that table. This sample lists around 300,000 clones; around nine tenths were detected once. The top ten clones comprise less than 2.5% of the sample.

Sequenced material: peripheral blood. The sequence came from a man in his fifties with acute or convalescent COVID-19. The rearrangement combines TRBV29-1 with TRBJ2-7; the D gene remains uncertain. In nucleotide form, the sequence is TGCAGCGTTGAATACGGGTACGAGCAGTACTTC. The translation is CSVEYGYEQYF.